A single sample is the source of the 7 T cell receptor beta chains below, sequenced in a study of shared clonotypes between healthy human individuals (dated by TCRdb to 2019 to 2021). CD8 naive samples were obtained by positive selection for CCR7 among CD45RO-negative cells, yielding a CD45RA+CCR7+ population from which TemRA cells were excluded. The library was obtained by the immunoSEQ multiplex PCR assay. The table comes from immuneACCESS by way of TCRdb, which keeps in-frame sequences with V and J called. Part of the clones is missing from these tables; in studies checked, under half for an unresolved V gene and the rest for unknown reasons. The sample profile shows roughly 850,000 clones; around 96% of them were found once. The ten largest account for about 0.25% of the sample. The sequenced material came from naive CD8+ T cells sorted from blood. Taken with the paper, the label for cell subset or site translates to: CD45RA+CCR7+. The source is a man aged 25-45 years in good health.

The chain employs TRBV14 and TRBJ2-7; TRBD2 is a possible D gene (5 bases). The V gene's germline CDR1 is SGHDN and CDR2 FVKESK. CDR3 length: 16 residues. V lost 1 base and J lost 0, with 13 bases in between. This CDR3 is CASSQGYPGFSYEQYF. The CDR3 DNA follows: TGTGCCAGCAGCCAAGGATATCCGGGGTTCTCCTACGAGCAGTACTTC.

This rearrangement joins TRBV14 to TRBJ1-1; no clear D. V lost 2 bases and J 2 bases, leaving 15 bases between the germline ends. Germline V gene lookup returns CDR1 SGHDN and CDR2 FVKESK. The CDR3 length is 16 residues. CDR3 residues: CASSQKNPWRNTEAFF. In DNA form, the CDR3 reads TGTGCCAGCAGCCAAAAAAACCCGTGGCGTAACACTGAAGCTTTCTTT. The whole variable domain, filled in from reference TRBV14 and TRBJ1-1, reads EAGVTQFPSHSVIEKGQTVTLRCDPISGHDNLYWYRRVMGKEIKFLLHFVKESKQDESGMPNNRFLAERTGGTYSTLKVQPAELEDSGVYFCASSQKNPWRNTEAFFGQGTRLTVV.

This clone was detected only a few times. The chain recombines TRBV27 with TRBJ2-5; TRBD2 is a possible D gene (6 bases). Trimming removed 7 bases at V and 5 bases at J, with 29 bases between. Germline lookup yields CDR1 MNHEY and CDR2 SMNVEV (reference sequence). This CDR3 has 18 amino acids. CDR3 residues: CASNPQSPLGGPGETQYF. The DNA of the CDR3 is TGTGCCAGCAACCCACAGAGCCCTCTGGGAGGCCCTGGGGAGACCCAGTACTTC.

The V gene is TRBV15, the J gene TRBJ1-5; D might be TRBD1 (5 bases). Per germline, CDR1 LNHNV and CDR2 YYDKDF (reference sequence). This CDR3 is 15 amino acids long. The V end was cut by 0 bases, the J end by 3 bases, with 9 bases between. The CDR3 sequence: CATSRDGGFNQPQHF. Written as DNA, the CDR3 is TGTGCCACCAGCAGAGATGGGGGGTTCAATCAGCCCCAGCATTTT.

V gene TRBV10-3 combines with J gene TRBJ2-2; 12 bases match TRBD1. The CDR3 has 18 amino acids. Unmatched junction bases numbered 9, after V lost 3 bases and J lost 4 bases. Germline V CDR1 and CDR2: ENHRY, SYGVKD. Written as DNA, the CDR3 is TGTGCCATCAGTGATCCGTCCGGGACAGGGGGCTTCACCGGGGAGCTGTTTTTT. Residues: CAISDPSGTGGFTGELFF.

CDR3 bases: TGTGCCAGCAGTAACAGCACCGGGGAGCTGTTTTTT. Translation: CASSNSTGELFF. The rearrangement joins TRBV6-6 to TRBJ2-2; D is ambiguous. The CDR3 runs to 12 residues. The germline gives CDR1 MNHNY, CDR2 SVGAGI (reference sequence). V lost 5 bases to trimming and J lost 4 bases, with 5 bases between them.

The V and J genes are TRBV28 and TRBJ1-5, with 9 bases fitting TRBD1. The CDR3 extends over 15 amino acids. Trimming cost V 4 bases and J 7 bases; bases outside gene matches: 8. Germline CDR1 is MDHEN and CDR2 is SYDVKM. In nucleotides, the CDR3 is TGTGCCAGCAGTTCGGACAGGGGAGGCGGGCAGCCCCAGCATTTT. This gives the protein CASSSDRGGGQPQHF.